The 26 T cell receptor beta chains below come from one sample, sequenced in a study of blood T cell repertoires in COVID-19. Profiled with immunoSEQ multiplex PCR; TCRdb holds only in-frame clones, not every one. The sample records a few hundred thousand clones, 80% to 90% being singletons. Material for sequencing was PBMCs or T cells enriched from blood (not recorded which). Receptor source: a man aged 30-40 years with acute COVID-19.

This rearrangement joins TRBV28 to TRBJ1-1; no definite D call. Trimming cost V 5 bases and J 1 base, with 14 bases left between them. This CDR3 is built from 15 residues. Germline CDR1 MDHEN, CDR2 SYDVKM. In DNA, the CDR3 is TGTGCCAGCAGTCTCATCGGGGATCGGAACACTGAAGCTTTCTTT. Protein product: CASSLIGDRNTEAFF.

The chain links TRBV7-2 to TRBJ2-7, with 8 bases lining up with TRBD2. Germline loops: CDR1 SGHTA, CDR2 FQGNSA. The J segment lost 6 bases and the V segment lost 0 bases, leaving 1 base of the junction unmatched. The CDR3 length is 13 residues. CDR3 coding DNA: TGTGCCAGCAGCTTAGCCGCGGGGGGCGAGCAGTACGTC. Amino acid sequence: CASSLAAGGEQYV.

The V gene is TRBV19, the J gene TRBJ2-1, with 7 bases identical to TRBD2. The germline V gene encodes CDR1 LNHDA and CDR2 SQIVND (reference sequence). CDR3 length: 15 amino acids. V lost 3 bases and J lost 2; bases outside the gene matches: 4. CDR3 residues: CASSMEGRAYNEQFF. In nucleotides, the CDR3 is TGTGCCAGTAGTATGGAAGGGAGGGCCTACAATGAGCAGTTCTTC.

This chain connects TRBV10-3 to TRBJ2-3; D is possibly TRBD1 (5 bases). Trimming removed 0 bases at V and 3 bases at J, with 7 bases between. Germline CDR1 ENHRY, CDR2 SYGVKD. The CDR3 sequence is 14 residues long. CDR3 DNA: TGTGCCATCAGTGAGTCAAGGGGTACAGATACGCAGTATTTT. Translation: CAISESRGTDTQYF.

The gene calls are TRBV10-2 and TRBJ2-1; D call uncertain. The V end lost 2 bases, the J end lost 7 bases, and 6 bases lay between the germline ends. The germline V gene encodes CDR1 WSHSY and CDR2 SAAADI. The CDR3 covers 12 residues. CDR3 nucleotides: TGCGCCAGCAGTGAGACCAGGAATGAGCAGTTCTTC. The encoded protein is CASSETRNEQFF.

The rearrangement links TRBV6-2 or TRBV6-3 to TRBJ2-4, with 7 bases identical to TRBD2. This CDR3 contains 19 residues. Germline V gene lookup returns CDR1 MNHEY and CDR2 SVGEGT. With V trimmed by 2 bases and J by 3 bases, 16 bases remained unmatched. The CDR3 nucleotides read TGTGCCAGCAGTTACCCACTAGTAGAGGGAGGGCCGGACAAAAACATTCAGTACTTC. It specifies CASSYPLVEGGPDKNIQYF.

The rearrangement joins TRBV10-3 to TRBJ1-2, with D perhaps TRBD1 (5 bases). V was clipped by 4 bases and J by 7 bases, with 34 bases between them. Germline assignment: CDR1 ENHRY and CDR2 SYGVKD. The CDR3 runs 20 residues. The CDR3 sequence is CAISGGLPSSGPGDTVGYTF. DNA of the CDR3: TGTGCCATCAGTGGAGGCTTACCTTCGTCCGGTCCGGGGGATACCGTTGGCTACACCTTC.

This rearrangement joins TRBV5-4 to TRBJ1-2, with 7 positions matching TRBD1. Germline lookup yields CDR1 SGHNT and CDR2 YYREEE (reference sequence). V lost 4 bases and J lost 4; bases outside the gene matches: 4. The length of the CDR3 is 13 residues. CDR3 in amino acids: CASSPGGGYGYTF. The CDR3 DNA is TGTGCCAGCAGCCCAGGGGGTGGCTATGGCTACACCTTC.

The chain has TRBV4-2 and TRBJ1-2; 9 bases map to TRBD1. The J segment lost 6 bases and the V segment lost 3 bases, leaving 5 bases of the junction unmatched. This CDR3 has 14 residues. The germline V gene has CDR1 LGHNA and CDR2 YNFKEQ. Written as DNA, the CDR3 is TGTGCCAGCAGCCACTCTGGGGACAGGGATGGCTACACCTTC. Protein: CASSHSGDRDGYTF.

V is TRBV7-2 and J is TRBJ1-1; D uncertain. This CDR3 comprises 14 residues. Per the germline V gene, CDR1 is SGHTA and CDR2 is FQGNSA. V dropped 5 bases and J dropped 1 base, with 11 bases sitting between them. CDR3: CASSPRRANTEAFF. CDR3 DNA: TGTGCCAGCAGCCCCCGGAGGGCGAACACTGAAGCTTTCTTT.

This sequence joins TRBV7-3 and TRBJ1-1; the D is unclear. V lost 1 base and J 0 bases, leaving 12 bases between the germline ends. This CDR3 region has 16 residues. CDR1 and CDR2 from the germline V gene are SGHTA and FQGTGA. The CDR3, as DNA: TGTGCCAGCAGCTTAAGCCCCTTCGGGATGAACACTGAAGCTTTCTTT. Translation: CASSLSPFGMNTEAFF.

The V call is TRBV19, the J call TRBJ2-7; 9 nucleotides agree with TRBD2. Germline assignment: CDR1 LNHDA and CDR2 SQIVND (reference sequence). V shed 6 bases and J 4 bases; nucleotides not matched to a gene: 10. The CDR3 has 15 amino acids. The CDR3 loop is CASSPPREGMYEQYV. In DNA form, the CDR3 reads TGTGCCAGTAGCCCCCCGCGGGAGGGAATGTACGAGCAGTACGTC.

With respect to this clone: The junction departs from the called germline gene at one end, perhaps through a read error. The rearrangement links TRBV5-1 to TRBJ1-5, with a tentative D call TRBD1 (5 bases). CDR1 SGHRS and CDR2 YFSETQ come from the germline V gene. The CDR3 is 15 amino acids. CDR3 protein: CASSLSPGFDQPQHF. As DNA, the CDR3 is TGTGCCAGCAGCTTGAGTCCAGGGTTCGACCAGCCCCAGCATTTT.

Here the CDR3 reads CASSHGDSGILNYGYTF. In DNA, the CDR3 is TGTGCCAGCAGCCATGGGGATTCCGGGATCCTGAACTATGGCTACACCTTC. This chain links TRBV9 with TRBJ1-2; D is unclear. CDR3 length equals 17 residues. Trimming took 4 bases from V and 2 from J, leaving 21 bases between them. Germline CDR1 is SGDLS and CDR2 is YYNGEE.

V and J are TRBV12-2 and TRBJ2-7; the DNA was not used to check the table's D call, TRBD1. TRBV12-2 is given as a pseudogene. CDR3 size: 13 residues. The chain's CDR3 is CASRSPGGHEQYV. In nucleotides, the CDR3 is TGTGCAAGTCGCTCCCCAGGGGGGCACGAGCAGTACGTC.

The table lists this clone with a few counts. The rearrangement links TRBV19 to TRBJ1-2; TRBD1 aligns across 8 bases. The ends lost 9 bases at V and 7 bases at J; junction bases unmatched: 13. Germline CDR1 reads LNHDA; CDR2 reads SQIVND (reference sequence). The CDR3 consists of 14 residues. This CDR3 reads CASRPGAGGSGYTF. The CDR3 DNA is TGTGCCAGCCGCCCCGGGGCAGGGGGCAGTGGCTACACCTTC.

This chain joins TRBV4-2 and TRBJ2-3, with 9 bases fitting TRBD2. Per the germline V gene, CDR1 is LGHNA and CDR2 is YNFKEQ. The trim removed 0 bases at V and 2 bases at J, leaving 9 bases unmatched. The CDR3 length is 18 residues. This CDR3 reads CASSQEPRLAGLTDTQYF. Here the CDR3 DNA reads TGTGCCAGCAGCCAAGAACCACGGCTAGCGGGACTCACAGATACGCAGTATTTT.

The table lists this clone with a few counts. The CDR3 nucleotides read TGTGCCAGCAGCACGGGGACTAGACACAATGAGCAGTTCTTC. Translation gives CASSTGTRHNEQFF. The V gene is TRBV6-2 or TRBV6-3, the J gene TRBJ2-1, with 8 nucleotides matching TRBD2. V shed 6 bases and J 5 bases; nucleotides not matched to a gene: 6. The CDR3 sequence is 14 residues long. Germline V gives CDR1 MNHEY, CDR2 SVGEGT.

The sample holds one count of this clone. The rearrangement joins TRBV6-5 to TRBJ1-3; D remains unclear. Germline values: CDR1 MNHEY, CDR2 SVGAGI. V lost 6 bases, J lost 0 bases, and 6 bases lay in between. The length of the CDR3 is 13 residues. The CDR3 DNA sequence: TGTGCCAGCAGACAGTTCTCTGGAAACACCATATATTTT. Its protein is CASRQFSGNTIYF.

This chain connects TRBV6-1 to TRBJ2-5; perhaps TRBD1 as D (5 bases). The germline V gene encodes CDR1 MNHNS and CDR2 SASEGT. This CDR3 has 14 residues. Trimming cost V 1 base and J 5 bases, with 11 bases left between them. In DNA form, the CDR3 reads TGTGCCAGCAGTGAAGGCAGGGCCGGGGAGACCCAGTACTTC. Protein product: CASSEGRAGETQYF.

The gene calls are TRBV27 and TRBJ2-2; TRBD1 is a possible D gene (5 bases). CDR3 length: 18 residues. The V gene's germline CDR1 is MNHEY and CDR2 SMNVEV (reference sequence). V lost 0 bases, J lost 2 bases, and 16 bases lay in between. The CDR3 region has the DNA TGTGCCAGCAGTTTATCTTCTCGTCGGACATATAACACCGGGGAGCTGTTTTTT. As protein: CASSLSSRRTYNTGELFF.

The rearrangement joins TRBV19 to TRBJ2-3, with TRBD1 matching 8 bases. This CDR3 is built from 13 residues. The V gene's germline CDR1 is LNHDA and CDR2 SQIVND (reference sequence). V lost 7 bases to trimming and J lost 1 base; unmatched junction nucleotides: 1. This CDR3 reads CASMGQGTDTQYF. CDR3 bases: TGTGCCAGTATGGGACAGGGCACAGATACGCAGTATTTT.

This clone was recorded only once. The chain recombines TRBV5-1 with TRBJ1-4; D possibly corresponds to TRBD1 (5 bases). Germline V gene sequence: CDR1 SGHRS, CDR2 YFSETQ. The CDR3 extends over 14 amino acids. V dropped 1 base and J dropped 3 bases, with 7 bases sitting between them. CDR3 protein: CASSLSQANEKLFF. The CDR3 DNA is TGCGCCAGCAGCTTGTCACAGGCTAATGAAAAACTGTTTTTT.

The chain is built from TRBV2 and TRBJ1-6; perhaps TRBD1 as D (5 bases). The V gene lost 0 bases and the J gene lost 13 bases, with 13 bases spanning the gap. The CDR3 is 14 residues long. Germline CDR1 SNHLY, CDR2 FYNNEI. The chain's CDR3 is CASSEASGASPLHF. CDR3 nucleotide sequence: TGTGCCAGCAGTGAAGCGAGCGGGGCCAGCCCCCTCCACTTT.

The rearrangement uses TRBV5-1 and TRBJ1-2; TRBD1 matches 9 bases. CDR1 and CDR2 from the germline V gene are SGHRS and YFSETQ. V lost 0 bases to trimming and J lost 4 bases; unmatched junction nucleotides: 7. CDR3 length: 16 residues. The CDR3 DNA reads TGCGCCAGCAGCTTGGGACAGGGGGTTCAAATCTATGGCTACACCTTC. It codes for CASSLGQGVQIYGYTF. Using reference TRBV5-1 and TRBJ1-2 for the parts outside the CDR3, the full variable domain is KAGVTQTPRYLIKTRGQQVTLSCSPISGHRSVSWYQQTPGQGLQFLFEYFSETQRNKGNFPGRFSGRQFSNSRSEMNVSTLELGDSALYLCASSLGQGVQIYGYTFGSGTRLTVV.

J is TRBJ1-6 and V is TRBV13, with D perhaps TRBD1 (5 bases). The CDR3 covers 17 residues. Germline assignment: CDR1 PRHDT and CDR2 FYEKMQ (reference sequence). V was cut by 4 bases and J by 9 bases, with 22 bases left in between. CDR3 residues: CASSSQGSNYDSSPLHF. CDR3 bases: TGTGCCAGCAGCTCCCAGGGCTCAAACTACGATAGTTCACCCCTCCACTTT.